This paragraph reports one T cell receptor (beta chain). The sample comes from a study of blood T cell repertoires in COVID-19. On the study more broadly: Acute and convalescent COVID-19 specimens originated in the United States, Italy and Spain. T cells, B-cell-depleted T cells, or PBMCs supplied cDNA or gDNA.

Per the authors' pipeline: The assay estimated nucleated cells by amplifying reference gene primers. This table comes from immunoSEQ multiplex PCR, and its TCRdb copy is limited to in-frame clones, with some not included. Clone size and the V and J calls come from that table; the DNA yielded D and trimming. The sample yields roughly 150,000 clones, 75% to 90% seen once. The sequenced sample consisted of peripheral blood. The source is a middle-aged woman with acute or convalescent COVID-19.

The CDR3 sequence is CASSIEGQPFYGYTF. DNA of the CDR3: TGTGCCAGTAGTATTGAGGGACAGCCTTTCTATGGCTACACCTTC. The chain uses TRBV19 and TRBJ1-2; TRBD1 agrees at 7 bases. J gave up 4 bases and V 3 bases, and 8 bases lay outside the gene matches. This CDR3 region has 15 residues. Germline values: CDR1 LNHDA, CDR2 SQIVND (reference sequence).